What follows are 5 T cell receptor beta chains derived from one specimen sequenced in a study of cytomegalovirus exposure and HLA in healthy donors. Using immunoSEQ multiplex PCR, the repertoire was profiled, and TCRdb retains in-frame clones only, with some absent. The profile shows 50,000 to 65,000 clones, 95% of them singletons. The sample consisted of PBMCs. These receptors all come from a woman younger than 30 in good health and CMV-seropositive.

A single count supports this clone. J is TRBJ2-2 and V is TRBV6-4; 9 bases are shared with TRBD1. The CDR3 contains 15 residues. Germline V gene data show CDR1 as MRHNA and CDR2 as SNTAGT. V lost 6 bases, J lost 7 bases, and 9 bases stayed unmatched. Here the CDR3 reads CASSSGTGSVGELFF. Written as DNA, the CDR3 is TGTGCCAGCAGCTCCGGGACAGGGAGTGTCGGGGAGCTGTTTTTT.

The rearrangement links TRBV28 to TRBJ2-3, with 12 bases lining up with TRBD2. In germline, CDR1 is MDHEN, CDR2 SYDVKM. The CDR3 runs to 19 residues. Losses at the gene ends were 7 bases for V and 7 bases for J; bases not matched to a gene: 21. CDR3 region: CASTDHAASGRAGLNTQYF. CDR3 nucleotides: TGTGCCAGCACCGACCACGCGGCTAGCGGGAGGGCGGGGCTAAATACGCAGTATTTT.

Here the CDR3 DNA reads TGTGCCAGCAGTGAAGTCAGTCTTCTCTATGGCTACACCTTC. Protein: CASSEVSLLYGYTF. The gene calls are TRBV2 and TRBJ1-2; D ambiguous. V dropped 1 base and J dropped 4 bases, with 10 bases sitting between them. CDR1 and CDR2 (germline): SNHLY, FYNNEI. CDR3 length: 14 amino acids.

The rearrangement links TRBV30 to TRBJ1-1, with 10 nucleotides matching TRBD1. CDR1 GTSNPN and CDR2 SVGIG come from the germline V gene (reference sequence). V lost 5 bases and J lost 10; bases outside the gene matches: 4. This CDR3 is 11 amino acids long. The CDR3 sequence: CAWDRGQVAFF. CDR3 bases: TGTGCCTGGGACAGGGGGCAGGTAGCTTTCTTT. The variable domain in full, with the rest retrieved from reference TRBV30 and TRBJ1-1, is SQTIHQWPATLVQPVGSPLSLECTVEGTSNPNLYWYRQAAGRGLQLLFYSVGIGQISSEVPQNLSASRPQDRQFILSSKKLLLSDSGFYLCAWDRGQVAFFGQGTRLTVV.

The genes are TRBV27 and TRBJ1-1; 9 bases map to TRBD1. The V gene's germline CDR1 is MNHEY and CDR2 SMNVEV (reference sequence). The V segment lost 5 bases and the J segment 5 bases; nucleotides outside the gene matches: 15. This CDR3 comprises 17 residues. The CDR3 loop is CASSLYPTGGILTEAFF. CDR3 nucleotides: TGTGCCAGCAGTCTCTACCCGACAGGGGGGATTCTGACTGAAGCTTTCTTT.